This T cell receptor beta chain appears in the sequencing data of a study of monozygotic twins with inflammatory bowel disease. TCRdb reworked the 5' RACE reads into one entry per CDR3 protein, no DNA. The ten most abundant clones cover 9.5% to 15% of a sample with some 99,000 distinct CDR3 sequences. Worth noting for this clonotype: The antigen remains undetermined.

Whole-study results and caveats: IBD patients shared fewer clonotypes with others than healthy twins, especially with disease activity.

This CDR3 has 12 amino acids. Germline V gene sequence: CDR1 MNHEY, CDR2 SVGEGT. The gene calls are TRBV6-2 or TRBV6-3 and TRBJ1-2. The sequence was collected from a human donor with ulcerative colitis or Crohn's disease, or a healthy co-twin of an affected twin (not recorded which). The specimen sequenced was blood. CDR3 sequence: CASSTEVYGYTF.